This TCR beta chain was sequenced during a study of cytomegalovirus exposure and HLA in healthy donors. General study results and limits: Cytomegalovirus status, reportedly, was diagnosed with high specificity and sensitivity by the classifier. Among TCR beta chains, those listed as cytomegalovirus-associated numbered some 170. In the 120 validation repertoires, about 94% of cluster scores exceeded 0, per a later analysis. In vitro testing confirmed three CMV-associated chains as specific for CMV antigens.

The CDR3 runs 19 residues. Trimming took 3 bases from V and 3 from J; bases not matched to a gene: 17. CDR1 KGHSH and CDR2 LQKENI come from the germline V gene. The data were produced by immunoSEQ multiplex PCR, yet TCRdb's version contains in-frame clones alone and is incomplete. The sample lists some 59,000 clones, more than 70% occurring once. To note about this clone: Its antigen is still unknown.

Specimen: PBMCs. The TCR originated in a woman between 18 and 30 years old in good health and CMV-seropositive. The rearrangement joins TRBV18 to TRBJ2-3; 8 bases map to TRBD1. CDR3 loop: CASSPSWETGAAETDTQYF. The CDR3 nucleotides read TGTGCCAGCTCACCCTCTTGGGAGACAGGGGCCGCGGAAACAGATACGCAGTATTTT.